These 23 T cell receptor beta chains share one sample of origin, sequenced in a study of neurological immune-mediated disorders. One entry per CDR3 protein, called by TCRdb with MiXCR from the 5' RACE reads. The sample has more than 75,000 distinct CDR3 sequences; 3.5% are singletons. Sequenced material: PBMCs. The source is a woman in her 50s with multiple sclerosis.

This clonotype was recorded many times. The V gene is TRBV5-6, the J gene TRBJ1-2; D not resolved. Germline CDR1 and CDR2: SGHDT and YYEEEE. The CDR3 runs to 12 residues. V lost 4 bases and J lost 7, with 11 bases in between. In DNA, the CDR3 is TGTGCCAGCAGCGAATCGAGGGTTGGCTACACCTTC. Translation gives CASSESRVGYTF. Using reference TRBV5-6 and TRBJ1-2 for the parts outside the CDR3, the full variable domain is DAGVTQSPTHLIKTRGQQVTLRCSPKSGHDTVSWYQQALGQGPQFIFQYYEEEERQRGNFPDRFSGHQFPNYSSELNVNALLLGDSALYLCASSESRVGYTFGSGTRLTVV.

CDR3 sequence reads: CASSYGSYTDTQYF. CDR3 in DNA: TGTGCCAGCAGTTACGGGTCATACACAGATACGCAGTATTTT. The rearrangement joins TRBV27 to TRBJ2-3; D is undetermined. Germline V gives CDR1 MNHEY, CDR2 SMNVEV (reference sequence). This CDR3 contains 14 residues. V was trimmed by 4 bases and J by 2 bases, leaving 10 bases between them.

This clonotype was recorded many times. The chain couples TRBV6-2 or TRBV6-3 to TRBJ2-6; 15 bases align to TRBD2. The CDR3 consists of 18 residues. The V and J ends lost 6 bases and 2 bases, in that order; junction bases with no gene match: 5. Germline V gene lookup returns CDR1 MNHEY and CDR2 SVGEGT. The CDR3 region has the DNA TGTGCCAGCAGCAGGACTAGCGGGGGGGCCGCTGGGGCCAACGTCCTGACTTTC. It translates to CASSRTSGGAAGANVLTF.

The chain couples TRBV10-2 to TRBJ2-3; 15 nucleotides line up with TRBD2. Germline values: CDR1 WSHSY, CDR2 SAAADI. With 6 bases clipped from V and 0 bases from J, the junction kept 13 bases outside the gene matches. The CDR3 runs 20 residues. CDR3 in amino acids: CASRTLGLAGGSSSTDTQYF. CDR3 DNA sequence: TGCGCCAGCAGGACCCTGGGACTAGCGGGGGGTTCTTCTAGCACAGATACGCAGTATTTT.

This clonotype was counted many times. The J gene is TRBJ2-2, the V gene TRBV5-1; D may be TRBD1 or TRBD2 (6 bases each). Looked up from germline, CDR1 is SGHRS and CDR2 is YFSETQ. The V and J ends lost 5 bases and 5 bases respectively, with 19 bases between them. The CDR3 covers 16 residues. The CDR3 loop is CASSSLSGARTGELFF. The CDR3 DNA follows: TGCGCCAGCAGTTCCCTATCGGGGGCGAGAACCGGGGAGCTGTTTTTT.

Many counts were recorded for this clonotype. The CDR3 spells CASSGEGGQPQHF. CDR3 sequence (DNA): TGTGCCAGCAGTGGGGAGGGTGGTCAGCCCCAGCATTTT. The chain couples TRBV2 to TRBJ1-5; D unresolved. The CDR3 spans 13 residues. V was shortened by 4 bases and J by 6 bases, with 10 bases between the two germline ends. Germline V gene data show CDR1 as SNHLY and CDR2 as FYNNEI.

This clonotype was observed at least ten times. J is TRBJ1-1 and V is TRBV12-3 or TRBV12-4; D is perhaps TRBD1 (6 bases). This CDR3 region has 17 residues. V lost 2 bases, J lost 5 bases, and 21 bases lay in between. The CDR3 spells CASSLITRFRGPTEAFF. In DNA form, the CDR3 reads TGTGCCAGCAGTTTAATTACTCGTTTCCGGGGGCCGACTGAAGCTTTCTTT.

Turning to this clonotype: A read error is possible here, since a much larger clone lies one base away. The chain joins TRBV27 to TRBJ2-5; a weak D match, TRBD1 (6 bases). V was cut by 5 bases and J by 4 bases, with 11 bases left in between. The CDR3 consists of 13 residues. The V gene's germline CDR1 is MNHEY and CDR2 SMNVEV (reference sequence). The CDR3 loop is CASSRQDGETQYF. Here the CDR3 DNA reads TGTGCCAGCAGTCGACAGGATGGAGAGACCCAGTACTTC.

In this sample, this clonotype turned up many times. V usage is TRBV5-1 and J usage is TRBJ2-7; a weak D match, TRBD1 (6 bases). The CDR3 length is 16 residues. The germline CDR1 and CDR2 sequences are SGHRS and YFSETQ. V lost 3 bases, J lost 0 bases, and 16 bases lay in between. The CDR3 bases are TGCGCCAGCAGCTCCAGAGACAGGATGAGCTCCTACGAGCAGTACTTC. Translation gives CASSSRDRMSSYEQYF.

This clonotype was detected many times. The chain couples TRBV20-1 to TRBJ2-7; D not resolved. V dropped 3 bases and J dropped 3 bases, with 15 bases sitting between them. CDR3 length equals 14 residues. Germline CDR1 is DFQATT and CDR2 is SNEGSKA (reference sequence). CDR3 DNA: TGCAGTGCTAGGGAAAGGGCCCGAGACTACGAGCAGTACTTC. It yields the protein CSARERARDYEQYF.

This clonotype showed up many times. This sequence joins TRBV9 and TRBJ2-1; possibly TRBD2 for D (6 bases). This CDR3 has 13 amino acids. The germline V gene has CDR1 SGDLS and CDR2 YYNGEE. Trimming shortened V by 1 base and J by 7 bases, and 9 bases separated the two germline ends. The chain's CDR3 is CASSVSSVNEQFF. The CDR3 region has the DNA TGTGCCAGCAGCGTATCTAGCGTGAATGAGCAGTTCTTC.

V gene TRBV20-1 combines with J gene TRBJ2-7; D might be TRBD1 (7 bases). The CDR3 covers 14 residues. Deletions cut 3 bases from V and 5 bases from J, with 17 bases between. CDR1 and CDR2 from the germline V gene are DFQATT and SNEGSKA (reference sequence). DNA for the CDR3: TGCAGTGCTAGCGGAGGGTTAGGGGGCGACGAGCAGTACTTC. Translated, it gives CSASGGLGGDEQYF.

Many counts were recorded for this clonotype. This chain links TRBV7-2 with TRBJ1-2, with a tentative D call TRBD1 (5 bases). The CDR3 sequence is 11 residues long. V was clipped by 5 bases and J by 9 bases, with 10 bases between them. CDR1 and CDR2 (germline): SGHTA, FQGNSA. CDR3 sequence reads: CASSRGVRYTF. CDR3 coding DNA: TGTGCCAGCAGCCGAGGGGTTCGCTACACCTTC.

This clonotype was observed many times. The rearrangement uses TRBV5-5 and TRBJ2-7; tentative D call: TRBD1 (6 bases). Looked up from germline, CDR1 is SGHKS and CDR2 is YYEKEE (reference sequence). Trimming took 1 base from V and 2 from J, leaving 19 bases between them. The CDR3 is made up of 17 amino acids. The CDR3 DNA reads as TGTGCCAGCAGCTTGAGATACAGGGAGTTCCCCGCCTACGAGCAGTACTTC. This encodes CASSLRYREFPAYEQYF.

This clonotype was recorded at least ten times. The genes are TRBV20-1 and TRBJ2-5; TRBD2 aligns across 9 bases. The CDR3 is 14 amino acids. Losses at the gene ends were 1 base for V and 3 bases for J; bases not matched to a gene: 3. Germline V gene lookup returns CDR1 DFQATT and CDR2 SNEGSKA (reference sequence). The CDR3: CSARVSSGEETQYF. The CDR3 DNA reads as TGCAGTGCTAGAGTTTCTAGCGGGGAAGAGACCCAGTACTTC.

This clonotype was found a few times. The chain couples TRBV4-3 to TRBJ1-6, with D maybe TRBD1 (5 bases). Germline V gene sequence: CDR1 LGHNA, CDR2 YSLEER. Trimming cost V 0 bases and J 5 bases, with 11 bases left between them. The CDR3 is 16 residues long. CDR3 in DNA: TGCGCCAGCAGCCAAGAATCGAAACAGGATAATTCACCCCTCCACTTT. It translates to CASSQESKQDNSPLHF.

This clonotype was picked up many times. The chain employs TRBV29-1 and TRBJ1-2; D may be TRBD1 (6 bases). The V end was cut by 6 bases, the J end by 4 bases, with 9 bases between. Per germline, CDR1 SQVTM and CDR2 ANQGSEA. The CDR3 loop spans 11 amino acids. The CDR3 sequence: CSVMTGYGYTF. CDR3 nucleotides: TGCAGCGTGATGACAGGCTATGGCTACACCTTC. Full variable domain (remainder filled in from reference TRBV29-1 and TRBJ1-2): SAVISQKPSRDICQRGTSLTIQCQVDSQVTMMFWYRQQPGQSLTLIATANQGSEATYESGFVIDKFPISRPNLTFSTLTVSNMSPEDSSIYLCSVMTGYGYTFGSGTRLTVV.

This clonotype was seen a handful of times. A much more abundant neighbour one base away suggests this may be a read error. The J gene is TRBJ1-2, the V gene TRBV7-2; unclear D gene. V shed 5 bases and J shed 2 bases, with 12 bases lying between them. The CDR3 loop spans 14 amino acids. Germline CDR1 is SGHTA and CDR2 is FQGNSA. CDR3 sequence: CASSPGKSNYGYTF. In nucleotides, the CDR3 is TGTGCCAGCAGCCCGGGAAAGAGCAACTATGGCTACACCTTC.

This clonotype was seen many times. J is TRBJ1-4 and V is TRBV5-1, with D uncertain. The V and J ends lost 5 bases and 3 bases respectively, with 5 bases between them. The germline CDR1 and CDR2 sequences are SGHRS and YFSETQ. The CDR3 has 12 residues. CDR3 DNA: TGCGCCAGCAGGGGCCCTAATGAAAAACTGTTTTTT. Its translation is CASRGPNEKLFF.

The sample holds many counts of this clonotype. The chain couples TRBV7-2 to TRBJ1-2; TRBD1 matches at 8 bases. After removal of 5 bases from V and 5 bases from J, the junction contained 10 bases not matched to a gene. The CDR3 spans 15 residues. Germline CDR1 SGHTA, CDR2 FQGNSA. CDR3 protein: CASSPADREYYGYTF. DNA of the CDR3: TGTGCCAGCAGCCCGGCGGACAGGGAATATTATGGCTACACCTTC.

This clonotype was seen at least ten times. The V gene is TRBV7-2, the J gene TRBJ2-1; no firm D call. V lost 5 bases, J lost 1 base, and 9 bases lay in between. The CDR3 has 14 amino acids. Germline CDR1 reads SGHTA; CDR2 reads FQGNSA. The CDR3 region has the DNA TGTGCCAGCAGCACAGTTCGGTCCTACAATGAGCAGTTCTTC. Its translation is CASSTVRSYNEQFF.

In its sample, this clonotype was seen many times. This chain connects TRBV7-3 to TRBJ2-5; D gene ambiguous. CDR3 size: 17 residues. V lost 1 base and J 0 bases, leaving 15 bases between the germline ends. Looked up from germline, CDR1 is SGHTA and CDR2 is FQGTGA. The CDR3 here is CASSLIGRGPYQETQYF. CDR3 in DNA: TGTGCCAGCAGCTTAATCGGCAGAGGACCGTACCAAGAGACCCAGTACTTC. Looking up the rest from reference TRBV7-3 and TRBJ2-5 gives the full variable domain: GAGVSQTPSNKVTEKGKYVELRCDPISGHTALYWYRQSLGQGPEFLIYFQGTGAADDSGLPNDRFFAVRPEGSVSTLKIQRTERGDSAVYLCASSLIGRGPYQETQYFGPGTRLLVL.

This clonotype was observed at least ten times. This chain connects TRBV9 to TRBJ1-5; 7 bases map to TRBD1. The CDR3 sequence is 15 residues long. Germline V CDR1 and CDR2: SGDLS, YYNGEE. J was trimmed by 3 bases and V by 4 bases; bases with no gene match: 7. CDR3 protein: CASSRGPGDNQPQHF. As DNA, the CDR3 is TGTGCCAGCAGCAGGGGGCCCGGAGACAATCAGCCCCAGCATTTT.